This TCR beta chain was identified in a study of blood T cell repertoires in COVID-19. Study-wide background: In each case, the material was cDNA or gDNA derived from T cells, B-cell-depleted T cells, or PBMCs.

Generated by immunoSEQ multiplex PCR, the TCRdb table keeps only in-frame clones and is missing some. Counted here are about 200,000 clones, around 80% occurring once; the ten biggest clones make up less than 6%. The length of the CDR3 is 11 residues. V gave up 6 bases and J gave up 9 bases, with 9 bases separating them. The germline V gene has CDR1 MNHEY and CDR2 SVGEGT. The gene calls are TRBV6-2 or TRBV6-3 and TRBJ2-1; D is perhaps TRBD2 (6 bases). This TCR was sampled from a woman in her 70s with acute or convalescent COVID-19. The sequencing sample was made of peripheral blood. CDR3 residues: CASSQGGEQFF. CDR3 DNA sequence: TGTGCCAGCAGCCAGGGAGGTGAGCAGTTCTTC.